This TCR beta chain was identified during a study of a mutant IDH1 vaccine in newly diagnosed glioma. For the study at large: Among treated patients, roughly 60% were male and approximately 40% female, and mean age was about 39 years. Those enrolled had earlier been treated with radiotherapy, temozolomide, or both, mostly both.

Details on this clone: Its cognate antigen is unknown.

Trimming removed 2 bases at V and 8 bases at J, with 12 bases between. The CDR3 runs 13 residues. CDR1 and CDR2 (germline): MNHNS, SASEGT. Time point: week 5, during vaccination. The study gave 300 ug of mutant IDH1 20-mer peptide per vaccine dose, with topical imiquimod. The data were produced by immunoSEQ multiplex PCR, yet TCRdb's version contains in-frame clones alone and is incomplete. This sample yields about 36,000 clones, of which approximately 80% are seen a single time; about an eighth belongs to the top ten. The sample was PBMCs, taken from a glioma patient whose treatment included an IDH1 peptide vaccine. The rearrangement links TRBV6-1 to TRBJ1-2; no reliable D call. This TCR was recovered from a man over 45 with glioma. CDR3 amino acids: CASSENRRSGYTF. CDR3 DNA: TGTGCCAGCAGTGAAAATAGGCGTTCAGGCTACACCTTC.